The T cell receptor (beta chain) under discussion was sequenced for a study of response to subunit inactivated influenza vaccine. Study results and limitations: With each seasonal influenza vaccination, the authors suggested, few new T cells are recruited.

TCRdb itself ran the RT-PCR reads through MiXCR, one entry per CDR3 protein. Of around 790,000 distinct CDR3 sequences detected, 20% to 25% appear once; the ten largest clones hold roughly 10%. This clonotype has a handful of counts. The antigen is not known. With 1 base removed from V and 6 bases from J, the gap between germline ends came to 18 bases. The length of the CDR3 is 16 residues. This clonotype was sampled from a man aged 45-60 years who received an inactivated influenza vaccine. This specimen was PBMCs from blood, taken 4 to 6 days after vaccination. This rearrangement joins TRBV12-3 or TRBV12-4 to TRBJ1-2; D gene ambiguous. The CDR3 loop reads CASSLGVPQLKDGYTF. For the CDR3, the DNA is TGTGCCAGCAGTTTAGGGGTCCCACAGCTGAAAGATGGCTACACCTTC.